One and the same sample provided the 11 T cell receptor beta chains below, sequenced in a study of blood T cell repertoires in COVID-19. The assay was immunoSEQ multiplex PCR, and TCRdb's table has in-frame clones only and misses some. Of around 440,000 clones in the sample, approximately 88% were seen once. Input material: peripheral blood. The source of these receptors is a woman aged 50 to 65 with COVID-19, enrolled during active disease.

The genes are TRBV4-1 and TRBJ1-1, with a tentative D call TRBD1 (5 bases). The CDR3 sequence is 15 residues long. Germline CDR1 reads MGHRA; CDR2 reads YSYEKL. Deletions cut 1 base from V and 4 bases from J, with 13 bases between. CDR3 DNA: TGCGCCAGCAGCCAAGTTTGGGGCCTAAGCACTGAAGCTTTCTTT. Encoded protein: CASSQVWGLSTEAFF.

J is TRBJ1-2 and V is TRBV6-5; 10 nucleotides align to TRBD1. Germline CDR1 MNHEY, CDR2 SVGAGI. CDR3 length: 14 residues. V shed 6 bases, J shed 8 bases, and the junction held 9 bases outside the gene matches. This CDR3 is CASSPGTGVSGYTF. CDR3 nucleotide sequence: TGTGCCAGCAGCCCCGGGACAGGGGTCTCCGGCTACACCTTC.

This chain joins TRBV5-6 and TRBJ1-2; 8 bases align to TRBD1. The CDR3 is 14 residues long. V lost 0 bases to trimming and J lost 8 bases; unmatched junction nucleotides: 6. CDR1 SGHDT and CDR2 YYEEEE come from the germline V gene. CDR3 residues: CASSLGQGLRGYTF. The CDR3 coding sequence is TGTGCCAGCAGCTTGGGACAGGGGTTGAGGGGCTACACCTTC.

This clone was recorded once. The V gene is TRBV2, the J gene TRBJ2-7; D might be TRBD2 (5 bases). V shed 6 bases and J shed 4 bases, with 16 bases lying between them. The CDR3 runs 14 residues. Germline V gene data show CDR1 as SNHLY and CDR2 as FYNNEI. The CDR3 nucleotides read TGTGCCAGCAGCCTCCTTAGGACTGGTTACGAGCAGTACTTC. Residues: CASSLLRTGYEQYF.

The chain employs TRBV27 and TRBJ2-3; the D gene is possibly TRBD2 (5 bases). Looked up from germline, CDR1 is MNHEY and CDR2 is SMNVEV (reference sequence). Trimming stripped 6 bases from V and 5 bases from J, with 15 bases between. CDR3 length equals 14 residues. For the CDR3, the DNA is TGTGCCAGCAGGTCGACTACCCGAAGAGATACGCAGTATTTT. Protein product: CASRSTTRRDTQYF.

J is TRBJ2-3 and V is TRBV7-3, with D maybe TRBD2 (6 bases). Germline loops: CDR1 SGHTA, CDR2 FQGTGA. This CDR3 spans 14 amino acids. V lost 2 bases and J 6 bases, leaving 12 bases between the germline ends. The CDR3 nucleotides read TGTGCCAGCAGCTTAGGGAGGATAGGGGATACGCAGTATTTT. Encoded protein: CASSLGRIGDTQYF. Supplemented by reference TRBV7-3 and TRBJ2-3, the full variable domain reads GAGVSQTPSNKVTEKGKYVELRCDPISGHTALYWYRQSLGQGPEFLIYFQGTGAADDSGLPNDRFFAVRPEGSVSTLKIQRTERGDSAVYLCASSLGRIGDTQYFGPGTRLTVL.

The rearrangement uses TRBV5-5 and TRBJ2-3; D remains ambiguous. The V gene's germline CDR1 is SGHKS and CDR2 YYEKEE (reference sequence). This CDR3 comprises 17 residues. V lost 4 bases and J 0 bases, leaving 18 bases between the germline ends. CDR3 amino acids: CASSPSVVLSSTDTQYF. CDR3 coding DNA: TGTGCCAGCAGCCCCTCGGTGGTCCTTTCTAGCACAGATACGCAGTATTTT.

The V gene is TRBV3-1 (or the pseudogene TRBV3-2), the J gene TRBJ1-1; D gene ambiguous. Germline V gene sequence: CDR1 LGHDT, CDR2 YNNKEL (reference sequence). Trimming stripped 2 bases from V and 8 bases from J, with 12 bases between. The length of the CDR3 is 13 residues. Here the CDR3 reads CASSQRRGIEAFF. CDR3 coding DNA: TGTGCCAGCAGCCAACGAAGAGGGATCGAAGCTTTCTTT.

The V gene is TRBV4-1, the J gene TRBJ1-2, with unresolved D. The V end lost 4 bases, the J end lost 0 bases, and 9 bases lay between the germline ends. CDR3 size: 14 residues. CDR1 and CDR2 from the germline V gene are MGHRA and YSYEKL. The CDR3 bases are TGCGCCAGCAGCCGGTCAGAAGCTAACTATGGCTACACCTTC. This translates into CASSRSEANYGYTF.

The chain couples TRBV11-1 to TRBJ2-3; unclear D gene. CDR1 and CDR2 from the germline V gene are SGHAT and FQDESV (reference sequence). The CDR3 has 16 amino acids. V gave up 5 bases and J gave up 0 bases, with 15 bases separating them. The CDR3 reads CASSPFVRLSTDTQYF. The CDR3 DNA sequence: TGTGCCAGCAGCCCGTTTGTCAGGCTTAGCACAGATACGCAGTATTTT.

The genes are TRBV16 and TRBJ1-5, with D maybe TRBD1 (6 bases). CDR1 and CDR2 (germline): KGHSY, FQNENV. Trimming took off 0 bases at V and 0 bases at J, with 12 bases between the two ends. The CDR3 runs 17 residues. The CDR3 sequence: CASSQSVGGHSNQPQHF. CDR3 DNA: TGTGCCAGCAGCCAATCGGTAGGGGGACATAGCAATCAGCCCCAGCATTTT. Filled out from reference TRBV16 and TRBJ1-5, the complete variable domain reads GEEVAQTPKHLVRGEGQKAKLYCAPIKGHSYVFWYQQVLKNEFKFLISFQNENVFDETGMPKERFSAKCLPNSPCSLEIQATKLEDSAVYFCASSQSVGGHSNQPQHFGDGTRLSIL.